These T cell receptor beta chains were read from a single sample in a study of vaccination effects on CD4 cells after COVID-19. The protocol was immunoSEQ multiplex PCR, while the TCRdb copy is restricted to in-frame clones and leaves out a portion. The table includes about 66,000 clones, roughly 80% detected once. For these receptors, no antigen is known. The sample consisted of CD4+ T cells from PBMCs cultured with HCoV-OC43 spike peptides, taken after COVID-19 vaccination. The receptors originated from a human donor who received a COVID-19 vaccine. The CDR3 runs from the conserved cysteine through the conserved F or W. The D gene is left open where the match is weak. A clone size is listed for some rows: how often the clone was seen (once, few, many), or a class if it is expanded.

V gene	clone size	J gene	D gene	CDR3 DNA	CDR3 protein
TRBV7-8	.	TRBJ2-3	.	TGTGCCAGCAGCTTCACAGATACGCAGTATTTT	CASSFTDTQYF
TRBV4-1	.	TRBJ1-3	TRBD1	TGCGCCAGCAGCCAAGTTAGAGGCAGGGGGTCTGGAAACACCATATATTTT	CASSQVRGRGSGNTIYF
TRBV6-2/TRBV6-3	.	TRBJ1-4	.	TGTGCCAGCAGTTATCCTACAGGGTTTGCAACTAATGAAAAACTGTTTTTT	CASSYPTGFATNEKLFF
TRBV2	.	TRBJ2-3	TRBD2	TGTGCCAGCAGTGAACTGAGCGGCCTAGCGGGTGATACGCAGTATTTT	CASSELSGLAGDTQYF
TRBV7-8	.	TRBJ2-3	.	TGTGCCAGCAGCTTAGCGCAGGGGGGCGGCCCAGATACGCAGTATTTT	CASSLAQGGGPDTQYF
TRBV6-5	once	TRBJ2-5	TRBD1	TGTGCCAGCAGTTACTCCGGACAGGGAGGAGAGACCCAGTACTTC	CASSYSGQGGETQYF
TRBV2	.	TRBJ1-5	.	TGTGCCAGCAGTGGCCGCAATCAGCCCCAGCATTTT	CASSGRNQPQHF
TRBV7-9	.	TRBJ2-1	.	TGTGCCAGCAGTTCCGGGACCCCAGCCTACAATGAGCAGTTCTTC	CASSSGTPAYNEQFF
TRBV4-1	.	TRBJ2-1	TRBD2	TGCGCCAGCAGTAAGGGTAGCGGGGGCCTCAATGAGCAGTTCTTC	CASSKGSGGLNEQFF
TRBV6-2/TRBV6-3	.	TRBJ2-3	.	TGTGCCAGCAGCCGGAGGCTAGTCGGGACAGATACGCAGTATTTT	CASSRRLVGTDTQYF
TRBV5-1	.	TRBJ2-5	.	TGCGCCAGCAGCACCGGACGGTCTGGGGAGACCCAGTACTTC	CASSTGRSGETQYF
TRBV9	.	TRBJ1-2	.	TGTGCCAGCAGCCTGCTCACTGGGAAGGGGAACTATGGCTACACCTTC	CASSLLTGKGNYGYTF
TRBV13	.	TRBJ1-6	.	TGTGCCAGCAGCTGGCGACAGGTCCCCCTCCACTTT	CASSWRQVPLHF
TRBV4-1	.	TRBJ1-4	.	TGCGCCAGCAGCCAAGGGGTAGGGGATTGGGAAAAACTGTTTTTT	CASSQGVGDWEKLFF
TRBV19	.	TRBJ1-1	TRBD1	TGTGCCAGTTTTTTACGAGCGGGACAGTCAGTCGGCCAAGCTTTCTTT	CASFLRAGQSVGQAFF
TRBV10-1	.	TRBJ2-1	.	TGCGCCAGCAGTGTGGGGCGCGAGCAGTTCTTC	CASSVGREQFF
TRBV19	once	TRBJ1-1	.	TGTGCCAGTACTTCATTGAACACTGAAGCTTTCTTT	CASTSLNTEAFF
TRBV4-1	.	TRBJ2-3	.	TGCGCCAGCAGCCTCAGACAGGGCACAGATACGCAGTATTTT	CASSLRQGTDTQYF
TRBV14	.	TRBJ1-3	.	TGTGCCAGCAGCGTAGCCCGGGGCTCAGGAAACACCATATATTTT	CASSVARGSGNTIYF
TRBV12-3/TRBV12-4	.	TRBJ1-2	.	TGTGCCAGCAGTTTGGGACTTAACTATGGCTACACCTTC	CASSLGLNYGYTF
TRBV2	.	TRBJ1-2	TRBD1	TGTGCCAGCAGGGACCGACAGGGGATCGAAGGCTACACCTTC	CASRDRQGIEGYTF
TRBV6-2/TRBV6-3	.	TRBJ1-5	.	TGTGCCAGCAGTGACAGTCATAGCAATCAGCCCCAGCATTTT	CASSDSHSNQPQHF
TRBV5-1	.	TRBJ2-5	TRBD2	TGCGCCAGCAGCCGCAGCCCTCTAGCGGGGGCAAAAGAGACCCAGTACTTC	CASSRSPLAGAKETQYF
TRBV5-1	.	TRBJ1-3	.	TGCGCCAGCAGCTTGTCCCTCCGAGAGCCTGGAAACACCATATATTTT	CASSLSLREPGNTIYF
TRBV5-5	.	TRBJ1-5	.	TGTGCCAGCAGCCCCCAAGGTCCGGCGGTCGTTCAGCCCCAGCATTTT	CASSPQGPAVVQPQHF
TRBV7-3	.	TRBJ2-2	.	TGTGCCAGCAGCTTAGGGGACACCGGGGAGCTGTTTTTT	CASSLGDTGELFF
TRBV19	few	TRBJ1-5	.	TGTGCCAGTAGTATCTGGGGAGACTTCAATCAGCCCCAGCATTTT	CASSIWGDFNQPQHF
TRBV6-6	.	TRBJ1-1	TRBD1	TGTGCCAGCAGTCGACAGGGCTGGAGCACTGAAGCTTTCTTT	CASSRQGWSTEAFF
TRBV20-1	.	TRBJ1-6	TRBD1	TGCAGTGCTAGTAAATCTTTGGACAGGAACTCACCCCTCCACTTT	CSASKSLDRNSPLHF
TRBV30	.	TRBJ1-5	.	TGTGCCTGGAGTGTGTCCGAGAATCAGCCCCAGCATTTT	CAWSVSENQPQHF
TRBV3-1/TRBV3-2	.	TRBJ2-2	.	TGTGCCAGCAGCCAAGCGCTAGGATCGGGCACCGGGGAGCTGTTTTTT	CASSQALGSGTGELFF
TRBV10-3	.	TRBJ1-5	TRBD1	TGTGCCATCGGTGGACAGGGGGACTTTAGCAATCAGCCCCAGCATTTT	CAIGGQGDFSNQPQHF
TRBV5-1	.	TRBJ2-4	.	TGCGCCAGCAGCTTGGCTACCGGGGACATTCAGTACTTC	CASSLATGDIQYF
TRBV6-5	once	TRBJ1-2	.	TGTGCCAGCAGTTCCCGGACGAGGTCTAACTATGGCTACACCTTC	CASSSRTRSNYGYTF
TRBV3-1/TRBV3-2	few	TRBJ2-5	.	TGTGCCAGCAGCCAACAAGAGACCCAGTACTTC	CASSQQETQYF
TRBV2	.	TRBJ1-3	.	TGTGCCAGCAGCCGGACCTGGGTTTCTGGAAACACCATATATTTT	CASSRTWVSGNTIYF
TRBV6-6	few	TRBJ1-3	TRBD1	TGTGCCAGCAGGCCTCCGACAGGGTCTGGAAACACCATATATTTT	CASRPPTGSGNTIYF
TRBV9	.	TRBJ1-3	.	TGTGCCAGCAGCGTCACGGGCGTTGTGGACACCATATATTTT	CASSVTGVVDTIYF
TRBV20-1	.	TRBJ2-1	.	TGCAGTGCTAGTTTGGGGTCCTACAATGAGCAGTTCTTC	CSASLGSYNEQFF
TRBV19	.	TRBJ2-4	.	TGTGCCACCGCCAAGGCTTCGGGCGGGGACATTCAGTACTTC	CATAKASGGDIQYF
TRBV11-2	.	TRBJ1-2	.	TGTGCCAGCAGCCTTGCCATTAACTATGGCTACACCTTC	CASSLAINYGYTF
TRBV19	.	TRBJ1-6	.	TGTGCCAGTAGTATGGGGATGGCCTATAATTCACCCCTCCACTTT	CASSMGMAYNSPLHF
TRBV5-1	.	TRBJ2-5	TRBD2	TGCGCCAGCAGCGGAGGGGACTACCAGGTCGAGACCCAGTACTTC	CASSGGDYQVETQYF
TRBV28	.	TRBJ1-2	.	TGTGCCAGCAGTCTAACTGGGGGAGGCTACACCTTC	CASSLTGGGYTF
TRBV30	.	TRBJ1-6	.	TGTGCCTGGAGTGTAGGGACTTTGAATTCACCCCTCCACTTT	CAWSVGTLNSPLHF
TRBV28	.	TRBJ1-3	TRBD1	TGTGCCAGCAGTTTAGGGTCCGGACAGGGGGCCCAACACTCTGGAAACACCATATATTTT	CASSLGSGQGAQHSGNTIYF
TRBV5-8	.	TRBJ2-2	.	TGTGCCAGCAGCTTGGAGGGTTTATTTGTTCGGGGCACCGGGGAGCTGTTTTTT	CASSLEGLFVRGTGELFF
TRBV4-1	.	TRBJ2-5	.	TGCGCCAGCAGCCGCGGGACACCCCAAGAGACCCAGTACTTC	CASSRGTPQETQYF
TRBV27	.	TRBJ1-2	TRBD1	TGTGCCAGCAGTACCGGGACAGGCTATGGCTACACCTTC	CASSTGTGYGYTF
TRBV2	.	TRBJ2-2	.	TGTGCCAGCAGTGAGAGGGGAGACACCGGGGAGCTGTTTTTT	CASSERGDTGELFF
TRBV18	few	TRBJ2-6	.	TGTGCCAGCTCACCGAGACAGCGCCTCTCTGGGGCCAACGTCCTGACTTTC	CASSPRQRLSGANVLTF
TRBV28	.	TRBJ1-2	.	TGTGCCAGCAGCTCACCCGGTAAGACCAACTATGGCTACACCTTC	CASSSPGKTNYGYTF
TRBV2	.	TRBJ2-3	TRBD2	TGTGCCAGCAGTGAAAGGACTAGCGGGGGCACAGATACGCAGTATTTT	CASSERTSGGTDTQYF